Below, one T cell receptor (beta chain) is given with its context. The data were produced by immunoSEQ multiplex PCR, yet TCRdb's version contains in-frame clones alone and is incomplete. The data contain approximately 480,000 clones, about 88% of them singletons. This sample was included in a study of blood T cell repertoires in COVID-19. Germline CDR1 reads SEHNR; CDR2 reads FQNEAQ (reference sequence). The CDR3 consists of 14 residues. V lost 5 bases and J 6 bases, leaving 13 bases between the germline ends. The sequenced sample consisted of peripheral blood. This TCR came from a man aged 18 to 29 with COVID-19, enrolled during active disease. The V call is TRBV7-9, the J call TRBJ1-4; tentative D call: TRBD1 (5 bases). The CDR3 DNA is TGTGCCAGCAGCCTCAACAGGTTTGATGAAAAACTGTTTTTT. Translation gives CASSLNRFDEKLFF.